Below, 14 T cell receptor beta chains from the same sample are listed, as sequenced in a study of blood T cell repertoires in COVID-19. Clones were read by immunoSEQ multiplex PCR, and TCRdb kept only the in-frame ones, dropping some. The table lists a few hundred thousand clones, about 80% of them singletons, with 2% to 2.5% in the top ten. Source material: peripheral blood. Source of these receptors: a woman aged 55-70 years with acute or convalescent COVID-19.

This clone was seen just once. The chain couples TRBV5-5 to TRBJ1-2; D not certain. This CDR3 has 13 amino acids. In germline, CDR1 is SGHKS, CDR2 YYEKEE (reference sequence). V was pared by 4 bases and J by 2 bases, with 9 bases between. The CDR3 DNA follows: TGTGCCAGCAGCCCGGCGGGGAACTATGGCTACACCTTC. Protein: CASSPAGNYGYTF. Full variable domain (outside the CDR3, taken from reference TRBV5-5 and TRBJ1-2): DAGVTQSPTHLIKTRGQQVTLRCSPISGHKSVSWYQQVLGQGPQFIFQYYEKEERGRGNFPDRFSARQFPNYSSELNVNALLLGDSALYLCASSPAGNYGYTFGSGTRLTVV.

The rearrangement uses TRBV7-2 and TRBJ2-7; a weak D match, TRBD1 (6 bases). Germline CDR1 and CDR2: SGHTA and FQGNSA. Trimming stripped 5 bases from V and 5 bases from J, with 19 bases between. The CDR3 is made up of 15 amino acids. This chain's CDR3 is CASSRTAIPSNEQYF. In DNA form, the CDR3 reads TGTGCCAGCAGCCGGACAGCTATTCCATCAAACGAGCAGTACTTC. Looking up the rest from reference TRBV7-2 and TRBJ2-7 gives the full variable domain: GAGVSQSPSNKVTEKGKDVELRCDPISGHTALYWYRQSLGQGLEFLIYFQGNSAPDKSGLPSDRFSAERTGGSVSTLTIQRTQQEDSAVYLCASSRTAIPSNEQYFGPGTRLTVT.

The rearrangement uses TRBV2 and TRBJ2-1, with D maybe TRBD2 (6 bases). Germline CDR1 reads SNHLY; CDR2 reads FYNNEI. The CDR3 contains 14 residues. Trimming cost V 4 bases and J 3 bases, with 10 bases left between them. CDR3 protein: CASSALRGYNEQFF. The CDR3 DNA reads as TGTGCCAGCAGTGCCTTGCGGGGCTACAATGAGCAGTTCTTC.

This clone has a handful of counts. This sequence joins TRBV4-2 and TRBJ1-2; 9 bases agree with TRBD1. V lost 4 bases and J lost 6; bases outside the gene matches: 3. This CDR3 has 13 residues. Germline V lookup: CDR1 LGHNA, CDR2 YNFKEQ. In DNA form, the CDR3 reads TGTGCCAGCAGCCCAGGGACAGGGAATGGCTACACCTTC. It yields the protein CASSPGTGNGYTF.

CDR3: CASSPLGRRDSPRNEKLFF. The DNA of the CDR3 is TGTGCCAGCAGCCCACTCGGTCGACGGGACAGCCCAAGGAATGAAAAACTGTTTTTT. This sequence joins TRBV7-9 and TRBJ1-4; the match to TRBD1 covers 7 bases. CDR1 is SEHNR and CDR2 is FQNEAQ in the germline V gene (reference sequence). Trimming took 5 bases from V and 5 from J; bases not matched to a gene: 20. The CDR3 spans 19 residues.

In DNA form, the CDR3 reads TGTGCCAGCAGCAAGGACAGTGAAGAGACCCAGTACTTC. As protein: CASSKDSEETQYF. The chain has TRBV5-6 and TRBJ2-5; the D gene is possibly TRBD1 (6 bases). Germline CDR1 and CDR2: SGHDT and YYEEEE. The CDR3 runs to 13 residues. Trimming shortened V by 4 bases and J by 3 bases, and 10 bases separated the two germline ends. Together with reference TRBV5-6 and TRBJ2-5, the CDR3 gives the full variable domain: DAGVTQSPTHLIKTRGQQVTLRCSPKSGHDTVSWYQQALGQGPQFIFQYYEEEERQRGNFPDRFSGHQFPNYSSELNVNALLLGDSALYLCASSKDSEETQYFGPGTRLLVL.

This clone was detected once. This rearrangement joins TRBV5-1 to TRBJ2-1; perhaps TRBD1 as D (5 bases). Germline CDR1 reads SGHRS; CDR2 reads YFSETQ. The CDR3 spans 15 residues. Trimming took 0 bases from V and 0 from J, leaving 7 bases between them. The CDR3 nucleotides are TGCGCCAGCAGCTTGGGACAGAGCTCCTACAATGAGCAGTTCTTC. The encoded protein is CASSLGQSSYNEQFF.

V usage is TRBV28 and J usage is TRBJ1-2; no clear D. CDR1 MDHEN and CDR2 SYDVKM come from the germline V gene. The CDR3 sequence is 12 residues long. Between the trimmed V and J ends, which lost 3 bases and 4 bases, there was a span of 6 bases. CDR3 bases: TGTGCCAGCAGTTTTGAGGGCTATGGCTACACCTTC. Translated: CASSFEGYGYTF.

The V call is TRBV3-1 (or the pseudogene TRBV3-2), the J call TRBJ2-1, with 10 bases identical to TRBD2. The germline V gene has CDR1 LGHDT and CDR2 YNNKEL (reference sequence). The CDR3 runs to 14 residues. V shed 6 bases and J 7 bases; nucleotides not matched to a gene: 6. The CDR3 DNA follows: TGTGCCAGCAGTTTCAGCGGGGGGGATAATGAGCAGTTCTTC. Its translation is CASSFSGGDNEQFF.

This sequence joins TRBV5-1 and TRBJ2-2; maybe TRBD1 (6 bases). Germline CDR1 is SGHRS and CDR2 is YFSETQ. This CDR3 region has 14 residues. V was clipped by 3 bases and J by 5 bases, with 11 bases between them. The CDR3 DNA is TGCGCCAGCAGCTCCAGGGGTGGGACCGGGGAGCTGTTTTTT. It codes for CASSSRGGTGELFF.

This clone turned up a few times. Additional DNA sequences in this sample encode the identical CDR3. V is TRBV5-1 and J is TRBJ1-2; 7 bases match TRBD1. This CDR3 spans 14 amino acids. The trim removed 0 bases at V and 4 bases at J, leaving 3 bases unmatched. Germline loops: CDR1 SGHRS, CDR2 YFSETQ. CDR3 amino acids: CASSLGQGGYGYTF. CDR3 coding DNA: TGCGCCAGCAGCTTGGGGCAGGGGGGCTATGGCTACACCTTC.

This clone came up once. The CDR3 coding sequence is TGTGCCAGCAGCGTAGTTTCCGTGAACACTGAAGCTTTCTTT. Translation: CASSVVSVNTEAFF. J is TRBJ1-1 and V is TRBV9; no definite D call. Germline values: CDR1 SGDLS, CDR2 YYNGEE. Trimming shortened V by 0 bases and J by 0 bases, and 6 bases separated the two germline ends. This CDR3 spans 14 amino acids.

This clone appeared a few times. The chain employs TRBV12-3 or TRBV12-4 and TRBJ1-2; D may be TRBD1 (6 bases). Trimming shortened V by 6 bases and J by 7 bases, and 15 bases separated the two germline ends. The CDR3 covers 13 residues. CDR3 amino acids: CASRQQGDSGYTF. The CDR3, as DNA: TGTGCCAGCAGACAACAGGGCGATAGTGGCTACACCTTC.

This chain's CDR3 is CASSHGGLSYEQYF. The CDR3 nucleotides are TGTGCCAGCAGCCACGGGGGACTCTCCTACGAGCAGTACTTC. The V and J genes are TRBV3-1 (or the pseudogene TRBV3-2) and TRBJ2-7; a weak D match, TRBD2 (6 bases). V lost 3 bases and J lost 0, with 9 bases in between. The V gene's germline CDR1 is LGHDT and CDR2 YNNKEL (reference sequence). The CDR3 is made up of 14 amino acids.